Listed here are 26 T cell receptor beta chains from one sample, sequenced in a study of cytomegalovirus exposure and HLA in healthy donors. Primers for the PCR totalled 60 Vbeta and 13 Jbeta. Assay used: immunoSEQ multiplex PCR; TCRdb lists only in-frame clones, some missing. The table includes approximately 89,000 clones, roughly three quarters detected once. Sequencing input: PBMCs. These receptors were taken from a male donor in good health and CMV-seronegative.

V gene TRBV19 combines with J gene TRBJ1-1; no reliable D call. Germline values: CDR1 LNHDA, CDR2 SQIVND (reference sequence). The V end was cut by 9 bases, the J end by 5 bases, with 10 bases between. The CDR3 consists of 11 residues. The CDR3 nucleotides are TGTGCCAGCTCTCGTCGGACTGAAGCTTTCTTT. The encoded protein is CASSRRTEAFF.

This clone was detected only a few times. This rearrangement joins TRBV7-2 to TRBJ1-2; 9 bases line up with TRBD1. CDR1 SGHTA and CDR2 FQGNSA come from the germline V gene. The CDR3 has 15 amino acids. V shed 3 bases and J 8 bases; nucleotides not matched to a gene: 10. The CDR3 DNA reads TGTGCCAGCAGCTTTACAGGGGGCTTAATAGAAGGCTACACCTTC. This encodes CASSFTGGLIEGYTF.

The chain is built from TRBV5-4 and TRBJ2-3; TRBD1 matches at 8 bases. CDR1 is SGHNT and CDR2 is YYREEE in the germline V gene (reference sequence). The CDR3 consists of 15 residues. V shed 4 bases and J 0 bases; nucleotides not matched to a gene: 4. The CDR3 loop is CASSKQGESTDTQYF. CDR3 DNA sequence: TGTGCCAGCAGCAAACAGGGGGAAAGCACAGATACGCAGTATTTT.

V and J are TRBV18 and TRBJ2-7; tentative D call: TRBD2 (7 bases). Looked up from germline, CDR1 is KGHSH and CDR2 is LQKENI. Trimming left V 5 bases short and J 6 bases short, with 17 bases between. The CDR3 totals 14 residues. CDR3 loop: CASSFSREGGEQYF. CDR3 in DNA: TGTGCCAGCTCATTCAGCAGGGAGGGGGGCGAGCAGTACTTC.

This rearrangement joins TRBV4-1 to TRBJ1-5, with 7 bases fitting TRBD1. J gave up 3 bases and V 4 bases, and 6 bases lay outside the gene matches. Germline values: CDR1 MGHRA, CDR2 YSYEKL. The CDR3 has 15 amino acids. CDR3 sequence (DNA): TGCGCCAGCAGCCTAAGGGACAGCGACAATCAGCCCCAGCATTTT. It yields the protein CASSLRDSDNQPQHF.

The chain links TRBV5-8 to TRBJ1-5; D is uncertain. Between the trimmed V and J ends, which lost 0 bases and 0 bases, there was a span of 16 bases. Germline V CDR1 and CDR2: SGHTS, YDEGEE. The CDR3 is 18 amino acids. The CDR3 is CASSLGFYIDYSNQPQHF. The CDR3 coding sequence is TGTGCCAGCAGCTTGGGGTTTTACATCGACTATAGCAATCAGCCCCAGCATTTT.

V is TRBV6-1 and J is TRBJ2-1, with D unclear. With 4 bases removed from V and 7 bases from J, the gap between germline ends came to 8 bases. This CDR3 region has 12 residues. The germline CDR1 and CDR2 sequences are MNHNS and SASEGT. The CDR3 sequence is CASSGRTNEQFF. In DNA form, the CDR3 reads TGTGCCAGCAGTGGGAGAACGAATGAGCAGTTCTTC.

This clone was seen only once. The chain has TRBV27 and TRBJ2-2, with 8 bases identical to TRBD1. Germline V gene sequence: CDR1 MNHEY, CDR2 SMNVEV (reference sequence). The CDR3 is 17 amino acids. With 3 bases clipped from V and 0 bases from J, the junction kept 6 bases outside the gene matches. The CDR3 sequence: CASSLSAGGTNTGELFF. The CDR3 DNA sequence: TGTGCCAGCAGTTTGTCTGCAGGGGGCACGAACACCGGGGAGCTGTTTTTT.

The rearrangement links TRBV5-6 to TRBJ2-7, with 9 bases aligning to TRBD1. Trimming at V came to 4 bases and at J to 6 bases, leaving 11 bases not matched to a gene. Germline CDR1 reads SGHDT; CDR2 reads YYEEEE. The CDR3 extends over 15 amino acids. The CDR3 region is CASSPAGQGWSEQYF. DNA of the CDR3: TGTGCCAGCAGCCCCGCGGGACAGGGATGGTCCGAGCAGTACTTC.

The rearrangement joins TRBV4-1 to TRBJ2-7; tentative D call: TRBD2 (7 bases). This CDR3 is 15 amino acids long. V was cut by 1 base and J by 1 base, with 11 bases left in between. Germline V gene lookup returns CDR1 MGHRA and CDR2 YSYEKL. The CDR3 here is CASSQGGGRSYEQYF. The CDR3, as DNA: TGCGCCAGCAGCCAAGGGGGGGGGCGGTCCTACGAGCAGTACTTC.

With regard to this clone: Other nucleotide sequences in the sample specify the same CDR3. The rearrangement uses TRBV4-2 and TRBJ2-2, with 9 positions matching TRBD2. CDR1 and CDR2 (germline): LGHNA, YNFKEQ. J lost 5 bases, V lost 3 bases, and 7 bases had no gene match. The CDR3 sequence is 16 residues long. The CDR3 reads CASSQEGLARTGELFF. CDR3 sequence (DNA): TGTGCCAGCAGCCAGGAGGGACTAGCCAGGACCGGGGAGCTGTTTTTT.

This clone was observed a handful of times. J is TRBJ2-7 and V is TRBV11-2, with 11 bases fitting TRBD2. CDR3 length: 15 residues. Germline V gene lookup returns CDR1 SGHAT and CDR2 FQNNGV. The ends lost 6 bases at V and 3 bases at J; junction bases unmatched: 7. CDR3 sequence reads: CASRPTSGNYYEQYF. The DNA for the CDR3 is TGTGCCAGCAGGCCGACTAGCGGGAATTACTACGAGCAGTACTTC.

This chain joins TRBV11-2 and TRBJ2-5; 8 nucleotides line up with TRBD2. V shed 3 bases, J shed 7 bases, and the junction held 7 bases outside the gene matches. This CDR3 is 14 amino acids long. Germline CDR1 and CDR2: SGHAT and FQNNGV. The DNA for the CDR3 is TGTGCCAGCAGCTTTACTCGGGGGGGCTGGACCCAGTACTTC. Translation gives CASSFTRGGWTQYF.

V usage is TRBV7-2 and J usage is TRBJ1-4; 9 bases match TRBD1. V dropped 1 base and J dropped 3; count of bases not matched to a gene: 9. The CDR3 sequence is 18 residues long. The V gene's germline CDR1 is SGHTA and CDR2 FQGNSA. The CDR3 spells CASSLEQGARRANEKLFF. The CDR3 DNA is TGTGCCAGCAGCTTAGAACAGGGGGCACGGAGGGCTAATGAAAAACTGTTTTTT.

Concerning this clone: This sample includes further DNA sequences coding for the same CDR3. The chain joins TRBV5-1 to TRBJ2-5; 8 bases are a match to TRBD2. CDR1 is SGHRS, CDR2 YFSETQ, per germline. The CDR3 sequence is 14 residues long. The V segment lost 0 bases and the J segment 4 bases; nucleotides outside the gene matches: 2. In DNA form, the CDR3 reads TGCGCCAGCAGCTTGGAGAGCGGGAGAGAGACCCAGTACTTC. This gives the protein CASSLESGRETQYF. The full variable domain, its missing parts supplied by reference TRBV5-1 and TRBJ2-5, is KAGVTQTPRYLIKTRGQQVTLSCSPISGHRSVSWYQQTPGQGLQFLFEYFSETQRNKGNFPGRFSGRQFSNSRSEMNVSTLELGDSALYLCASSLESGRETQYFGPGTRLLVL.

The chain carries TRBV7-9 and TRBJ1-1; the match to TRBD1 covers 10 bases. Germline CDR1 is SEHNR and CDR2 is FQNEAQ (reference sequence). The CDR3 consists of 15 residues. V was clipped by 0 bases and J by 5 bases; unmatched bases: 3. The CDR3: CASSLATGGYTEAFF. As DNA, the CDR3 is TGTGCCAGCAGCTTAGCGACAGGGGGCTATACTGAAGCTTTCTTT. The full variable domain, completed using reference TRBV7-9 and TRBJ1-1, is DTGVSQNPRHKITKRGQNVTFRCDPISEHNRLYWYRQTLGQGPEFLTYFQNEAQLEKSRLLSDRFSAERPKGSFSTLEIQRTEQGDSAMYLCASSLATGGYTEAFFGQGTRLTVV.

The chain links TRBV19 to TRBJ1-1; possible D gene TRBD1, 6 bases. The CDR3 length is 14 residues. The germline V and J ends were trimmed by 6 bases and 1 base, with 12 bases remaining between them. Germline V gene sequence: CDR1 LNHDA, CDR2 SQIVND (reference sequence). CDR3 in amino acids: CASSPGGANTEAFF. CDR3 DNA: TGTGCCAGTAGCCCCGGGGGGGCGAACACTGAAGCTTTCTTT.

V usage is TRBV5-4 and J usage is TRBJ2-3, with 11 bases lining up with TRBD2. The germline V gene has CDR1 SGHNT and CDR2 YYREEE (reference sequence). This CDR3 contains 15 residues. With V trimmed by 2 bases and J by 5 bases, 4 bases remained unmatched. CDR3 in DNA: TGTGCCAGCAGCTTTAGCGGGGGGGCCCTAGATACGCAGTATTTT. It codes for CASSFSGGALDTQYF.

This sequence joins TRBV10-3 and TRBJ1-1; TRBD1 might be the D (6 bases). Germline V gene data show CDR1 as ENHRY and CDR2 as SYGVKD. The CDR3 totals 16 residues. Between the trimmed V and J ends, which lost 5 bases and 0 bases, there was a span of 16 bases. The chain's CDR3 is CAISHPGRGVNTEAFF. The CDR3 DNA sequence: TGTGCCATCAGTCATCCCGGGAGGGGGGTGAACACTGAAGCTTTCTTT.

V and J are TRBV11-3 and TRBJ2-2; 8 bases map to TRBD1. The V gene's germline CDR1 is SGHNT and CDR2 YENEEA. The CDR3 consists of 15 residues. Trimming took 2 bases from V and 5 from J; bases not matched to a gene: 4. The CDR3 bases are TGTGCCAGCAGCTTACGACAGGGGAGGACCGGGGAGCTGTTTTTT. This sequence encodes CASSLRQGRTGELFF.

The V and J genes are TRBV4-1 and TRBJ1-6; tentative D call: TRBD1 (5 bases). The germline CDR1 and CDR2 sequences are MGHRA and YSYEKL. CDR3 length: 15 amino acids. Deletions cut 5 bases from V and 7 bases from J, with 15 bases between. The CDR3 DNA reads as TGCGCCAGCAGCTCATCGGGGGGAATGAATTCACCCCTCCACTTT. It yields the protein CASSSSGGMNSPLHF.

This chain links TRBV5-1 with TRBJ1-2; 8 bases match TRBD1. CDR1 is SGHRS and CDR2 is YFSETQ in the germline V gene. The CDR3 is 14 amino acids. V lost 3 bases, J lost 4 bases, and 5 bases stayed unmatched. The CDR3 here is CASSSGGSSYGYTF. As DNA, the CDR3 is TGCGCCAGCAGCTCAGGGGGCAGCTCCTATGGCTACACCTTC.

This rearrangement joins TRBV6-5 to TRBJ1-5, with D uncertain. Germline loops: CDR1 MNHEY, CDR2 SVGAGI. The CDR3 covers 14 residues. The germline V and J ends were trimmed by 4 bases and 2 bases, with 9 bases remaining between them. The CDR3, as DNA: TGTGCCAGCAGTTCGGGGTGGGGCAATCAGCCCCAGCATTTT. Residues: CASSSGWGNQPQHF.

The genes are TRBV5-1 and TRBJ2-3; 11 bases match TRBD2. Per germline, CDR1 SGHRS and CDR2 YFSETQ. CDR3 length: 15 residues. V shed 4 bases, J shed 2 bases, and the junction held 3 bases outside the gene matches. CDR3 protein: CASSATSGVTDTQYF. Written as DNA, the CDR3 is TGCGCCAGCAGCGCGACTAGCGGGGTCACAGATACGCAGTATTTT.

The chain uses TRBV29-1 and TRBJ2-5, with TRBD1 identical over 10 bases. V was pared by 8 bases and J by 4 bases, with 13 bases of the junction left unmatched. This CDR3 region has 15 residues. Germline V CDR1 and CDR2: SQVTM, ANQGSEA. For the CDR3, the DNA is TGCAGCTCCCGAACGGGACAGGGGCGAACAGAGACCCAGTACTTC. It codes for CSSRTGQGRTETQYF.

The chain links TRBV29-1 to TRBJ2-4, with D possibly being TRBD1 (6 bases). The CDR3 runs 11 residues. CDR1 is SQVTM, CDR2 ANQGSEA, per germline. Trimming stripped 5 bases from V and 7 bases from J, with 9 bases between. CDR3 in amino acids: CSVQGSNIQYF. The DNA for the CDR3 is TGCAGCGTTCAGGGGTCGAACATTCAGTACTTC.